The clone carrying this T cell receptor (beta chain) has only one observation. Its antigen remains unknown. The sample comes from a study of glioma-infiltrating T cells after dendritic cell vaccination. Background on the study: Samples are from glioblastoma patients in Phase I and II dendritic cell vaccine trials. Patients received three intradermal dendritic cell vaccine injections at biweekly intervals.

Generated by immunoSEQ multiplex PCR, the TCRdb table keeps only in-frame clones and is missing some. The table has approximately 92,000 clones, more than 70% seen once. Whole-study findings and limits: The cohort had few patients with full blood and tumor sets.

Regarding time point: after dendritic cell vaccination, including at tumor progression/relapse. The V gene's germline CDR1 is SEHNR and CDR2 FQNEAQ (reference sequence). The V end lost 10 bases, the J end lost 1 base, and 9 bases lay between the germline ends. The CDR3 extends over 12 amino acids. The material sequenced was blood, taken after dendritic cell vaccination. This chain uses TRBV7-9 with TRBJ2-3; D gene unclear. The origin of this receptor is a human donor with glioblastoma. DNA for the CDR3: TGTGCCACAACCGCAGGCACAGATACGCAGTATTTT. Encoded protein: CATTAGTDTQYF.